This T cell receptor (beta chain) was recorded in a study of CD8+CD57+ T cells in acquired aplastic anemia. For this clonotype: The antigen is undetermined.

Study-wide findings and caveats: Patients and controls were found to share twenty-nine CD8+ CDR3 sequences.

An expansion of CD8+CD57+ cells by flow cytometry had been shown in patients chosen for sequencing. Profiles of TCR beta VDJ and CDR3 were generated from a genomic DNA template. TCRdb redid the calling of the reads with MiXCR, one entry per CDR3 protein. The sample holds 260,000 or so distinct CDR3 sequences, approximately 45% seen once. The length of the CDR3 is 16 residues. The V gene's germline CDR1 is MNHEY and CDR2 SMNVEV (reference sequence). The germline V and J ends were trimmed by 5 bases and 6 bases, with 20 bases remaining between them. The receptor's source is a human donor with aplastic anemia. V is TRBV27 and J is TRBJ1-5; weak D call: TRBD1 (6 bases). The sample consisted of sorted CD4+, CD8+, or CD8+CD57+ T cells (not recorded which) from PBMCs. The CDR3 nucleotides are TGTGCCAGCAGTCCCCGAACAGGGATTAATAGTCAGCCCCAGCATTTT. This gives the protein CASSPRTGINSQPQHF.